This entry lists 18 T cell receptor delta chains sequenced from one sample in a study of Vδ1+ human thymocytes. General study findings and limits: Highly polyclonal TRG and TRD repertoires with Gaussian CDR3 length distributions appeared in thymus.

Antigen specificity for these receptors is unknown. RNA was extracted from the cells and then reverse transcribed. The CDR3 regions were amplified by multiplex PCR from V-gene primers to a constant-region primer. TCRdb reanalysed the multiplex PCR reads via CATT. The sample shows tens of thousands of delta-chain clones, roughly 29% of them seen only once. The sample was Vdelta1+ gamma-delta thymocytes from the thymus. Subset specified: FACS-sorted CD3+ TCRalphabeta- TCRVdelta1+ TCRVdelta2- thymocytes. The receptor set was obtained from a boy under two years old who had congenital heart surgery.

The chain has TRDV1 and TRDJ1; D gene unclear. The CDR3 covers 17 residues. Looked up from germline, CDR1 is TSWWSYY and CDR2 is QGS. V was shortened by 0 bases and J by 11 bases, with 25 bases between the two germline ends. The CDR3 loop reads CALGELGLGGTRPPLIF. The CDR3 bases are TGTGCTCTTGGGGAACTAGGACTAGGTGGTACTCGCCCCCCGCTCATCTTT.

A note on this clone: A much larger clone sits a single nucleotide away, making a read error possible. V usage is TRDV1 and J usage is TRDJ1, with 13 bases matching TRDD3. The CDR3 covers 20 residues. Germline V CDR1 and CDR2: TSWWSYY, QGS. The trim removed 1 base at V and 3 bases at J, leaving 14 bases unmatched. The CDR3 here is CALGERPPGLGDTWSDKLIF. In DNA form, the CDR3 reads TGTGCTCTTGGGGAACGTCCTCCAGGACTGGGGGATACGTGGTCCGATAAACTCATCTTT.

The V and J genes are TRDV1 and TRDJ1; tentatively, D is TRDD3 (6 bases). The V gene lost 2 bases and the J gene lost 5 bases, with 36 bases spanning the gap. This CDR3 is 22 amino acids long. Germline V gene lookup returns CDR1 TSWWSYY and CDR2 QGS. The CDR3 DNA is TGTGCTCTTGGGGAAACGGGGGGGGGCCTGGGGACCCTTATACGGAAGGCGGATAAACTCATCTTT. Translated, it gives CALGETGGGLGTLIRKADKLIF.

The chain combines TRDV1 with TRDJ1; unclear D gene. The CDR3 contains 19 residues. Germline V CDR1 and CDR2: TSWWSYY, QGS. Trimming pared 0 bases from V and 1 base from J, leaving 21 bases between. Here the CDR3 DNA reads TGTGCTCTTGGGGAACTAAGAGTCAGGGAGGCCGCTTTCACCGATAAACTCATCTTT. This translates into CALGELRVREAAFTDKLIF.

This clone showed up just a few times. This chain joins TRDV1 and TRDJ1; D call uncertain. V lost 4 bases to trimming and J lost 0 bases, with 15 bases between them. The CDR3 covers 16 residues. Per the germline V gene, CDR1 is TSWWSYY and CDR2 is QGS. Here the CDR3 reads CALGGKKLNYTDKLIF. In DNA, the CDR3 is TGTGCTCTTGGGGGAAAGAAGTTGAACTACACCGATAAACTCATCTTT.

The sample holds a few counts of this clone. This rearrangement joins TRDV1 to TRDJ1; TRDD3 might be the D (7 bases). CDR1 is TSWWSYY and CDR2 is QGS in the germline V gene. V lost 6 bases, J lost 4 bases, and 42 bases lay in between. The CDR3 extends over 23 amino acids. The CDR3 reads CALGPRSPGFLGPTKTGVDKLIF. The DNA for the CDR3 is TGTGCTCTTGGTCCTCGAAGCCCGGGCTTCCTCGGTCCAACGAAAACTGGGGTCGATAAACTCATCTTT.

Worth noting for this clone: The identical CDR3 is also encoded by other nucleotide sequences in the sample. The J gene is TRDJ1, the V gene TRDV1; 9 positions match TRDD3. The CDR3 has 22 amino acids. J was trimmed by 0 bases and V by 4 bases; bases with no gene match: 24. The germline V gene encodes CDR1 TSWWSYY and CDR2 QGS. CDR3 sequence reads: CALGGRFPTERRGGYNTDKLIF. The CDR3 DNA follows: TGTGCTCTTGGGGGCCGCTTTCCTACAGAAAGACGCGGGGGATACAACACCGATAAACTCATCTTT.

In the case of this clone: A much larger clone differs by one base, so this may be a read error. This rearrangement joins TRDV1 to TRDJ1; no clear D. V dropped 2 bases and J dropped 0 bases, with 19 bases sitting between them. Germline V gives CDR1 TSWWSYY, CDR2 QGS. CDR3 length: 18 amino acids. The CDR3: CALGESLKERVYTDKLIF. Written as DNA, the CDR3 is TGTGCTCTTGGGGAATCCTTGAAGGAGAGGGTGTACACCGATAAACTCATCTTT.

The sample holds a few counts of this clone. The germline gene is not matched at one end of the junction; a read error may be the cause. V usage is TRDV1 and J usage is TRDJ1, with 10 bases aligning to TRDD3. The CDR3 extends over 21 amino acids. Germline loops: CDR1 TSWWSYY, CDR2 QGS. The CDR3 DNA sequence: TGTGCTCTTGGGGAAGCCCTCAAACTGGGGGATCGCCGTCATAACACCGATAAACCCATCTTT. The encoded protein is CALGEALKLGDRRHNTDKPIF.

This clone was observed a handful of times. This sequence may be a read error, since a much larger clone differs from it by one base. The same CDR3 can be traced to other DNA sequences in this sample. The genes are TRDV1 and TRDJ1; D might be TRDD3 (6 bases). The germline V gene has CDR1 TSWWSYY and CDR2 QGS. The CDR3 totals 20 residues. CDR3 in amino acids: CALGVPTVTSHGGPTDKLIF. Written as DNA, the CDR3 is TGTGCTCTTGGGGTCCCCACCGTAACTTCCCACGGGGGACCGACCGACAAACTCATCTTT.

V usage is TRDV1 and J usage is TRDJ1, with TRDD3 matching over 8 bases. There are 18 residues in the CDR3. J lost 1 base, V lost 0 bases, and 10 bases had no gene match. Germline values: CDR1 TSWWSYY, CDR2 QGS. CDR3 DNA sequence: TGTGCTCTTGGGGAACTACCCCGGGGGATAATTGGCACCGATAAACTCATCTTT. Its translation: CALGELPRGIIGTDKLIF.

This clone was counted only a few times. At the DNA level, this CDR3 is encoded by other sequences in the same sample as well. The chain links TRDV1 to TRDJ1; 9 positions agree with TRDD3. This CDR3 region has 17 residues. Germline lookup yields CDR1 TSWWSYY and CDR2 QGS. J lost 7 bases, V lost 0 bases, and 12 bases had no gene match. The CDR3 DNA sequence: TGTGCTCTTGGGGAACTTGTCTCCCTGCACTGGGGGACTAAACTCATCTTT. This gives the protein CALGELVSLHWGTKLIF.

This clone appeared once. Different DNA sequences within this sample yield the same CDR3. V and J are TRDV1 and TRDJ1; 11 bases are shared with TRDD3. Germline V gene data show CDR1 as TSWWSYY and CDR2 as QGS. CDR3 length: 20 amino acids. V shed 2 bases, J shed 0 bases, and the junction held 14 bases outside the gene matches. The CDR3 coding sequence is TGTGCTCTTGGGGAATCCGCGACCTACTGGGGGATAGGGTACACCGATAAACTCATCTTT. Its protein is CALGESATYWGIGYTDKLIF.

The sample holds a few counts of this clone. The gene calls are TRDV1 and TRDJ1; 8 bases line up with TRDD2. V gave up 0 bases and J gave up 4 bases; unmatched junction bases: 10. The CDR3 contains 17 residues. Germline loops: CDR1 TSWWSYY, CDR2 QGS. The CDR3, as DNA: TGTGCTCTTGGGGAACTCCCCGCTTCCTACGAGGACGATAAACTCATCTTT. It specifies CALGELPASYEDDKLIF.

This rearrangement joins TRDV1 to TRDJ1; 13 nucleotides align to TRDD3. The CDR3 runs 17 residues. V dropped 4 bases and J dropped 3; count of bases not matched to a gene: 8. Germline V gene sequence: CDR1 TSWWSYY, CDR2 QGS. Here the CDR3 DNA reads TGTGCTCTTGGGGTCCACTGGGGGATACGCAGGGCCGATAAACTCATCTTT. The encoded protein is CALGVHWGIRRADKLIF.

This chain connects TRDV1 to TRDJ1, with 13 nucleotides matching TRDD3. Per germline, CDR1 TSWWSYY and CDR2 QGS. This CDR3 region has 19 residues. Unmatched junction bases numbered 14, after V lost 4 bases and J lost 3 bases. CDR3 sequence (DNA): TGTGCTCTTGGGGTCCTTCCGTACTGGGGGATACGGGGCGCCGATAAACTCATCTTT. Translating gives CALGVLPYWGIRGADKLIF.

This chain joins TRDV1 and TRDJ1; D is unresolved. This CDR3 comprises 18 residues. Germline V gene lookup returns CDR1 TSWWSYY and CDR2 QGS. The ends were cut back, 3 bases at V and 0 bases at J, with 20 bases in the middle. DNA for the CDR3: TGTGCTCTTGGGGACCATTCCGCCCCCAGGCTGTACACCGATAAACTCATCTTT. Protein sequence: CALGDHSAPRLYTDKLIF.

The V gene is TRDV1, the J gene TRDJ1; TRDD3 aligns across 8 bases. The V and J ends lost 1 base and 2 bases, in that order; junction bases with no gene match: 27. Per germline, CDR1 TSWWSYY and CDR2 QGS. CDR3 size: 23 residues. The DNA of the CDR3 is TGTGCTCTTGGGGAACGTTCCCAAGATGAAGGAATACTGGGGGCTCGAGCGACCGATAAACTCATCTTT. It codes for CALGERSQDEGILGARATDKLIF.